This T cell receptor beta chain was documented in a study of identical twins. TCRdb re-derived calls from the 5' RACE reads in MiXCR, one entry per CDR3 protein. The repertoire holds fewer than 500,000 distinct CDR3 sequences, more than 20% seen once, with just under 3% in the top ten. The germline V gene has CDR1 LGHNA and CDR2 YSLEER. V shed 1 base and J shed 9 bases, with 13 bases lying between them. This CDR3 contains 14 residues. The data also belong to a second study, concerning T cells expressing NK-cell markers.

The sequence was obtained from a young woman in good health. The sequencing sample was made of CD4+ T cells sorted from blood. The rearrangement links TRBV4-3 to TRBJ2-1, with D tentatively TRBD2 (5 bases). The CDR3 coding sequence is TGCGCCAGCAGCCAAGGGACTTGGTCAGGTGAGCAGTTCTTC. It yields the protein CASSQGTWSGEQFF.